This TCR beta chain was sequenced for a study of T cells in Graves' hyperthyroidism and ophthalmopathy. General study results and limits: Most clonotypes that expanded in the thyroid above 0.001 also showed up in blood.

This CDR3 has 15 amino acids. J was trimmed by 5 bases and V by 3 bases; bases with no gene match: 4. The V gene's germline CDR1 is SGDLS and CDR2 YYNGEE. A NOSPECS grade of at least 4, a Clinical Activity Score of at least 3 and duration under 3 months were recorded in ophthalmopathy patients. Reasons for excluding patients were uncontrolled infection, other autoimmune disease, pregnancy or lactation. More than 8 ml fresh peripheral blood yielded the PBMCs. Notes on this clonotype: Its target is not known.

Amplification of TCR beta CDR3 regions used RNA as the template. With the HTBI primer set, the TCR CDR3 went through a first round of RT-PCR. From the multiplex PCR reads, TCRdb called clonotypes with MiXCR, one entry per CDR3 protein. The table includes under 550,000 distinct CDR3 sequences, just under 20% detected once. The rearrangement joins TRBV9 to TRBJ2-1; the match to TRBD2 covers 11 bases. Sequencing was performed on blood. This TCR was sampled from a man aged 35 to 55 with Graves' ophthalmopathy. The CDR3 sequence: CASSGVGLADNEQFF. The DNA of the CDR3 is TGTGCCAGCAGCGGGGTGGGACTAGCGGACAATGAGCAGTTCTTC.